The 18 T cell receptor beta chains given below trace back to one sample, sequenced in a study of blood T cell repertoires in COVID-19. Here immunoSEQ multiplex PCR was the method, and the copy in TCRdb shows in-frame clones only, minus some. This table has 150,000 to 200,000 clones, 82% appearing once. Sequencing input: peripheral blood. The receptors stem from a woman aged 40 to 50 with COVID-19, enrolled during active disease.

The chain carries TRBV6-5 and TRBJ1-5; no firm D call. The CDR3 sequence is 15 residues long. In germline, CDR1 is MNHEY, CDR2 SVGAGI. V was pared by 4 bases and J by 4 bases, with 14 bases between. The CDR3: CASSSRQTRNQPQHF. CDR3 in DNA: TGTGCCAGCAGTTCCCGGCAAACGAGGAATCAGCCCCAGCATTTT.

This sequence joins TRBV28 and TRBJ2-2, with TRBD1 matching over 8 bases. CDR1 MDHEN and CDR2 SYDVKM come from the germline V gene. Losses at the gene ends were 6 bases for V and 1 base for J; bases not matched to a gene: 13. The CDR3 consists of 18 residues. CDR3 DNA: TGTGCCAGCAGAACCCCCGCCCGACAGGGGCGGAACACCGGGGAGCTGTTTTTT. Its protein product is CASRTPARQGRNTGELFF.

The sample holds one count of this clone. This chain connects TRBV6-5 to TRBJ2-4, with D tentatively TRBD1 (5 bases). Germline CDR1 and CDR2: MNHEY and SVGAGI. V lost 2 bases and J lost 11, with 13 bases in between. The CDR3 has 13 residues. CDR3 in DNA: TGTGCCAGCAGTTACGACAGTCATAGGGTTCAGTACTTC. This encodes CASSYDSHRVQYF.

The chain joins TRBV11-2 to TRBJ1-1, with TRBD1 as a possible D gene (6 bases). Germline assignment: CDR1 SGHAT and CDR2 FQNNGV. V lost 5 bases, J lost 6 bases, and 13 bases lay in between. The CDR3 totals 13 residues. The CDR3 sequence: CASSLVPGAEAFF. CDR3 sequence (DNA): TGTGCCAGCAGCCTAGTCCCAGGGGCTGAAGCTTTCTTT. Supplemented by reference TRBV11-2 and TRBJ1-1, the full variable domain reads EAGVAQSPRYKIIEKRQSVAFWCNPISGHATLYWYQQILGQGPKLLIQFQNNGVVDDSQLPKDRFSAERLKGVDSTLKIQPAKLEDSAVYLCASSLVPGAEAFFGQGTRLTVV.

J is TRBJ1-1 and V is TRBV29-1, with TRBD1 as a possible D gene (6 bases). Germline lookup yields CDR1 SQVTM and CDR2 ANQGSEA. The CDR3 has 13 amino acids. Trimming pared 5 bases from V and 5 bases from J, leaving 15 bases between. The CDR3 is CSVTTYRATEAFF. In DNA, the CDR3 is TGCAGCGTTACCACTTACAGGGCTACTGAAGCTTTCTTT.

As DNA, the CDR3 is TGTGCCAGTAGCCCACAGGGGATGAACACTGAAGCTTTCTTT. Its translation: CASSPQGMNTEAFF. V is TRBV19 and J is TRBJ1-1, with 7 nucleotides matching TRBD1. Trimming removed 6 bases from V and 0 bases from J; junction bases left unmatched: 4. This CDR3 region has 14 residues. Germline V gene data show CDR1 as LNHDA and CDR2 as SQIVND (reference sequence).

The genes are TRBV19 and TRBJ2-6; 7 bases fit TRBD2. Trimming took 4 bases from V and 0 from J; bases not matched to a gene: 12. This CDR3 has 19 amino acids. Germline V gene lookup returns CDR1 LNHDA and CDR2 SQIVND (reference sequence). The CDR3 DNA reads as TGTGCCAGTAGTACCCCGGGGCGGGAGATATCCTCTGGGGCCAACGTCCTGACTTTC. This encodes CASSTPGREISSGANVLTF.

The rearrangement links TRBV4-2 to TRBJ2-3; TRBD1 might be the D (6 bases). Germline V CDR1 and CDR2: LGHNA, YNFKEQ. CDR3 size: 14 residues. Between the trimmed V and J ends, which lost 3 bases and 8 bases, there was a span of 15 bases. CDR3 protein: CASSQAARGGTQYF. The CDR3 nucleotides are TGTGCCAGCAGCCAGGCCGCCCGAGGGGGTACGCAGTATTTT.

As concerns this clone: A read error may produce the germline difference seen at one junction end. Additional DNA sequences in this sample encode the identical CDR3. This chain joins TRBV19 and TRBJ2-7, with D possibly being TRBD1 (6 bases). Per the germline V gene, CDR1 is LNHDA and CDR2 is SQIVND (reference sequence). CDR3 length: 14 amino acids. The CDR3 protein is CASSIVDDRLEQYF. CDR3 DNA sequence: TGTGCCAGTAGTATAGTTGACGACAGGCTCGAGCAGTACTTT.

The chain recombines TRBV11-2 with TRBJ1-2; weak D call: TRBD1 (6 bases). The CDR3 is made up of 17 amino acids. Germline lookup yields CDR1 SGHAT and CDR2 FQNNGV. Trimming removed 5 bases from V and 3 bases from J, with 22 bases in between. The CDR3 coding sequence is TGTGCCAGCAGCCCCGGGGGGATCAGGGGTTTTTACTATGGCTACACCTTC. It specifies CASSPGGIRGFYYGYTF.

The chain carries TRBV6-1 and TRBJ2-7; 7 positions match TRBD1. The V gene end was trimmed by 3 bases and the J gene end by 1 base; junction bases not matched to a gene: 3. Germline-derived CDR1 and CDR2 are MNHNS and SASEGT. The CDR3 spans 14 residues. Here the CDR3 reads CASSDRGKSYEQYV. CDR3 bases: TGTGCCAGCAGTGACAGGGGGAAGTCCTACGAGCAGTACGTC.

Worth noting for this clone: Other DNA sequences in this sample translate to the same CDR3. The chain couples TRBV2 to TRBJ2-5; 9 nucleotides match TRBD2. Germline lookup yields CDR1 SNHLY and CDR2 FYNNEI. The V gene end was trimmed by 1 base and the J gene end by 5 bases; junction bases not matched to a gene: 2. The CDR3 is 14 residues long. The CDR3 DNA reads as TGTGCCAGCAGTGAAGTGGCGGGAGGGGAGACCCAGTACTTC. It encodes CASSEVAGGETQYF.

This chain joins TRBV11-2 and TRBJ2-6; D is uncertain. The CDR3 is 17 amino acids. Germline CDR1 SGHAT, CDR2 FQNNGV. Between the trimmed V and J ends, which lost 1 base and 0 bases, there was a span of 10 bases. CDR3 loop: CASSLAGSRSGANVLTF. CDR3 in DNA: TGTGCCAGCAGCTTAGCAGGTTCCCGCTCTGGGGCCAACGTCCTGACTTTC. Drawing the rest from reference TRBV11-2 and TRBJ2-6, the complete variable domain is EAGVAQSPRYKIIEKRQSVAFWCNPISGHATLYWYQQILGQGPKLLIQFQNNGVVDDSQLPKDRFSAERLKGVDSTLKIQPAKLEDSAVYLCASSLAGSRSGANVLTFGAGSRLTVL.

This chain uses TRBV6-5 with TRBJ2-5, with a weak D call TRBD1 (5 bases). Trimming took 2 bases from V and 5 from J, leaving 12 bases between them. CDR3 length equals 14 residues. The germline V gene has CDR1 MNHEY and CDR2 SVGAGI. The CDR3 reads CASSYVAGRETQYF. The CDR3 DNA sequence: TGTGCCAGCAGTTACGTGGCAGGGCGGGAGACCCAGTACTTC.

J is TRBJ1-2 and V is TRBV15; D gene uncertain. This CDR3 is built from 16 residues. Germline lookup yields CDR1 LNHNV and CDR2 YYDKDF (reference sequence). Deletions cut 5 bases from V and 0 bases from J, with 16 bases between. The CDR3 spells CATSSARTIANYGYTF. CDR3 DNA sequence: TGTGCCACCAGCTCCGCGCGGACTATAGCTAACTATGGCTACACCTTC.

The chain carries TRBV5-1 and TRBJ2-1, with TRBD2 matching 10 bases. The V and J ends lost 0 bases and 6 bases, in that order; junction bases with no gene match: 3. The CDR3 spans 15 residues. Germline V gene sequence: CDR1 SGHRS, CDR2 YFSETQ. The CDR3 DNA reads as TGCGCCAGCAGCTTGGAAGCGGGAGGGATCAATGAGCAGTTCTTC. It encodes CASSLEAGGINEQFF.

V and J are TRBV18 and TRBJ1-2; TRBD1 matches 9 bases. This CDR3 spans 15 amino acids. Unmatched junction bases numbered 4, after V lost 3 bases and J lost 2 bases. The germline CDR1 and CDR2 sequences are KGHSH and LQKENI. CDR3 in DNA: TGTGCCAGCTCACCCACAGGGGGCTACAACTATGGCTACACCTTC. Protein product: CASSPTGGYNYGYTF.

CDR3 loop: CARTSGGMSEQFF. The CDR3 DNA reads TGTGCCCGAACTAGCGGGGGGATGAGTGAGCAGTTCTTC. The chain carries TRBV30 and TRBJ2-1; 12 nucleotides agree with TRBD2. Germline V gives CDR1 GTSNPN, CDR2 SVGIG (reference sequence). CDR3 length equals 13 residues. With 8 bases clipped from V and 9 bases from J, the junction kept 8 bases outside the gene matches. The full variable domain, completed using reference TRBV30 and TRBJ2-1, is SQTIHQWPATLVQPVGSPLSLECTVEGTSNPNLYWYRQAAGRGLQLLFYSVGIGQISSEVPQNLSASRPQDRQFILSSKKLLLSDSGFYLCARTSGGMSEQFFGPGTRLTVL.